Listed below are T cell receptor beta chains from one sample, sequenced in a study of cytomegalovirus exposure and HLA in healthy donors. TCRdb keeps only in-frame clones here, not all; method: immunoSEQ multiplex PCR. The profile shows around 85,000 clones, 80% of them singletons. The sample comprised PBMCs. All receptors come from a man in his thirties or forties in good health and CMV-seronegative. The CDR3 runs from the conserved cysteine through the conserved F or W. D genes are given only for firm matches. Size values are once, few and many counts, or a class for expanded clones, and some rows have none.

abundance | j_gene | v_gene | d_gene | CDR3nt | CDR3aa
. | TRBJ1-4 | TRBV5-1 | . | TGCGCCAGCAGCTTGGGGGAGGCTAATGAAAAACTGTTTTTT | CASSLGEANEKLFF
once | TRBJ1-5 | TRBV2 | . | TGTGCCAGCAGTGAATATGGGGCCCTTGGCAATCAGCCCCAGCATTTT | CASSEYGALGNQPQHF
. | TRBJ1-6 | TRBV4-1 | TRBD1 | TGCGCCAGCAGCCAACCAAAGGGACTCGGGACAGGGATAGGGTTCACCCTCCACTTT | CASSQPKGLGTGIGFTLHF
. | TRBJ2-1 | TRBV27 | . | TGTGCCAGCAGTTTATTCAAGGGGCCCTACAATGAGCAGTTCTTC | CASSLFKGPYNEQFF
. | TRBJ2-7 | TRBV9 | . | TGTGCCAGCAGCGTAGCCCCGGGTGGCTCCTACGAGCAGTACTTC | CASSVAPGGSYEQYF
. | TRBJ2-5 | TRBV5-6 | TRBD1 | TGTGCCAGCAGCTTGTTTCTGGGACAGGGAGTAGAGACCCAGTACTTC | CASSLFLGQGVETQYF
. | TRBJ1-6 | TRBV19 | . | TGTGCCACCAGGGGCGACAGAGGCACCTCACCCCTCCACTTT | CATRGDRGTSPLHF
once | TRBJ1-2 | TRBV4-3 | . | TGCGCCAGCAGCCAAACGGGACTGTATGGCCACACCTTC | CASSQTGLYGHTF
. | TRBJ1-2 | TRBV7-9 | . | TGTGCCAGCAGCTTTAGCCAGTCCTATGGCTACACCTTC | CASSFSQSYGYTF
. | TRBJ2-3 | TRBV7-8 | TRBD2 | TGTGCCAGCAGCTTAGTTCTAGCGGGGGGGGCAGATACGCAGTATTTT | CASSLVLAGGADTQYF
. | TRBJ2-1 | TRBV7-9 | . | TGTGCTTACAGTGGGCTTTTGGCAGTCGAGCAGTTCTTC | CAYSGLLAVEQFF
. | TRBJ2-7 | TRBV27 | TRBD1 | TGTGCCAGCAGTCCCCTAGACAGGGCGGGTCTTGGGGGCGAGCAGTACTTC | CASSPLDRAGLGGEQYF
. | TRBJ1-5 | TRBV10-3 | . | TGTGCCATCGGGGGGGATAGCAATCAGCCCCAGCATTTT | CAIGGDSNQPQHF
. | TRBJ2-4 | TRBV28 | . | TGTGCCAGCAGTCACCTAGGGGATCAGGTCAAAAACATTCAGTACTTC | CASSHLGDQVKNIQYF
. | TRBJ1-1 | TRBV10-3 | . | TGTGCCACGAGGGAGGGTCCGGACACTGAAGCTTTCTTT | CATREGPDTEAFF
. | TRBJ1-1 | TRBV4-1 | . | TGCGCCAGCGGCAACACTGAAGCTTTCTTT | CASGNTEAFF
. | TRBJ1-2 | TRBV7-2 | . | TGTGCCAGCAGCGCTGCCCTTAGTTTCGGCTACACCTTC | CASSAALSFGYTF
. | TRBJ1-2 | TRBV15 | TRBD1 | TGTGCCACCAGCACCAACAGGGGTAGAGGCTACACCTTC | CATSTNRGRGYTF
. | TRBJ1-5 | TRBV6-1 | . | TGTGCCAGCGCCCAGGGTGGTAAAGCTCAGCCCCAGCATTTT | CASAQGGKAQPQHF
. | TRBJ2-5 | TRBV6-1 | . | TGTGCCAGCAGTGAAGCGCGGAGTATACAGACCCAGTACTTC | CASSEARSIQTQYF
. | TRBJ1-1 | TRBV10-3 | TRBD1 | TGTGCCATCAGTGGCCGGGACAGGGGGAACACTGAAGCTTTCTTT | CAISGRDRGNTEAFF
once | TRBJ2-2 | TRBV6-6 | TRBD2 | TGTGCCAGCAGGTTAGGGACTAGCGGGAAGGCCGGGGAGCTGTTTTTT | CASRLGTSGKAGELFF
. | TRBJ1-2 | TRBV7-2 | TRBD1 | TGTGCCAGCAGCCCAAGACAGGGGGCGGATGGCTACACCTTC | CASSPRQGADGYTF
. | TRBJ2-1 | TRBV10-1 | . | TGCGCCAGCAGTGAGTGGCAGGCCCCCTACAATGAGCAGTTCTTC | CASSEWQAPYNEQFF
. | TRBJ1-1 | TRBV19 | TRBD1 | TGTGCCAGTAGTCCCCGGACAGGGAGAATGAACACTGAAGCTTTCTTT | CASSPRTGRMNTEAFF
. | TRBJ1-2 | TRBV4-1 | TRBD1 | TGCGCCAGCAGCCAAGGGCCCATGACAGGGGGGAACGGCTACACCTTC | CASSQGPMTGGNGYTF
. | TRBJ2-7 | TRBV7-2 | TRBD1 | TGTGCCAGCAGCTTTGGGACAGGGGACGGCTACGAGCAGTACTTC | CASSFGTGDGYEQYF
. | TRBJ1-1 | TRBV6-4 | TRBD1 | TGTGCCAGCAGTGACTCGACCCAGGGGGGCACTGAAGCTTTCTTT | CASSDSTQGGTEAFF
. | TRBJ2-1 | TRBV9 | . | TGTGCCAGCAGCGTAACAGGGCGCAATGAGCAGTTCTTC | CASSVTGRNEQFF
. | TRBJ2-7 | TRBV7-9 | . | TGTGCCAGCAGCTTAGCGCGATCAGGCCTCGAGCAGTACTTC | CASSLARSGLEQYF